Listed below are T cell receptor beta chains from one sample, sequenced in a study of cytomegalovirus exposure and HLA in healthy donors. This table comes from immunoSEQ multiplex PCR, and its TCRdb copy is limited to in-frame clones, with some not included. Here the sample spans roughly 110,000 clones, about 79% being singletons. What was sequenced was PBMCs. These receptors all stem from a human donor in good health. Each CDR3 is given without its conserved first and last residue. Each record gives: V gene, clone size, CDR3 length, CDR3 protein. Where a row states a size, it is once, few, many or the class of an expanded clone; other rows omit it.

v_call: TRBV11-2; clone_size: .; cdr3_length: 13; cdr3_aa: ASSPLQGTNYGYT
v_call: TRBV13; clone_size: .; cdr3_length: 12; cdr3_aa: ASSFREGFEKLF
v_call: TRBV5-1; clone_size: .; cdr3_length: 12; cdr3_aa: ASSRSGGTDTQY
v_call: TRBV7-9; clone_size: .; cdr3_length: 15; cdr3_aa: ASSTPPIDRSSYEQY
v_call: TRBV6-1; clone_size: .; cdr3_length: 13; cdr3_aa: ASSNTQGALIGYT
v_call: TRBV29-1; clone_size: .; cdr3_length: 9; cdr3_aa: SVASYNEQF
v_call: TRBV11-2; clone_size: .; cdr3_length: 11; cdr3_aa: ASSLTEGYEQY
v_call: TRBV7-9; clone_size: .; cdr3_length: 12; cdr3_aa: ASSLADRADGYT
v_call: TRBV6-5; clone_size: .; cdr3_length: 12; cdr3_aa: ASRPRGQLYEQY
v_call: TRBV28; clone_size: .; cdr3_length: 12; cdr3_aa: ASSFSEGRETQY
v_call: TRBV6-1; clone_size: .; cdr3_length: 13; cdr3_aa: ASSGSGTGSYEQY
v_call: TRBV5-1; clone_size: .; cdr3_length: 13; cdr3_aa: ASRSTGATNYGYT
v_call: TRBV28; clone_size: .; cdr3_length: 13; cdr3_aa: ASRVAVAGVYEQY
v_call: TRBV4-1; clone_size: .; cdr3_length: 14; cdr3_aa: ASSHLSGSNTGELF
v_call: TRBV6-1; clone_size: .; cdr3_length: 12; cdr3_aa: ASSLQGTRSEQY
v_call: TRBV6-1; clone_size: once; cdr3_length: 13; cdr3_aa: ASRPDRGLTDTQY
v_call: TRBV29-1; clone_size: .; cdr3_length: 10; cdr3_aa: SVRKWDTEAF
v_call: TRBV6-5; clone_size: .; cdr3_length: 14; cdr3_aa: ARSSLRDSKNYGYT
v_call: TRBV7-3; clone_size: .; cdr3_length: 11; cdr3_aa: ASSLQGWTEAF
v_call: TRBV5-4; clone_size: .; cdr3_length: 13; cdr3_aa: ASSLGGRAGDEQF
v_call: TRBV28; clone_size: .; cdr3_length: 9; cdr3_aa: ASSFIYEQY
v_call: TRBV6-6; clone_size: .; cdr3_length: 11; cdr3_aa: ASSPDRVGGLF
v_call: TRBV2; clone_size: .; cdr3_length: 17; cdr3_aa: ASSSEGTVPQSSGNTIY
v_call: TRBV5-1; clone_size: .; cdr3_length: 13; cdr3_aa: ASSRGGGATETQY
v_call: TRBV6-6; clone_size: .; cdr3_length: 11; cdr3_aa: ASRAAGNTEAF
v_call: TRBV19; clone_size: .; cdr3_length: 11; cdr3_aa: ASSIRTATTQY
v_call: TRBV6-5; clone_size: .; cdr3_length: 11; cdr3_aa: ASREGGATEAF
v_call: TRBV2; clone_size: .; cdr3_length: 10; cdr3_aa: ASSARTGIMT
v_call: TRBV5-1; clone_size: once; cdr3_length: 12; cdr3_aa: ASSTGQGRGPQH
v_call: TRBV5-4; clone_size: .; cdr3_length: 11; cdr3_aa: ASSLKGVREAF
v_call: TRBV4-3; clone_size: once; cdr3_length: 13; cdr3_aa: ASSETPGMNTEAF
v_call: TRBV6-5; clone_size: .; cdr3_length: 12; cdr3_aa: ASSSLNRGTEAF
v_call: TRBV27; clone_size: .; cdr3_length: 12; cdr3_aa: ASSLRDSSEKLF
v_call: TRBV5-4; clone_size: .; cdr3_length: 12; cdr3_aa: ASSSGLATYEQY
v_call: TRBV5-1; clone_size: few; cdr3_length: 12; cdr3_aa: ASSLGREDQPQH
v_call: TRBV9; clone_size: .; cdr3_length: 12; cdr3_aa: ASSRTGGADTQY
v_call: TRBV9; clone_size: .; cdr3_length: 18; cdr3_aa: ASSVSQLAGGRGSTDTQY
v_call: TRBV10-3; clone_size: .; cdr3_length: 16; cdr3_aa: AISDWLAGGLGLGEQY
v_call: TRBV5-4; clone_size: .; cdr3_length: 11; cdr3_aa: ASSRTGLYEQY
v_call: TRBV6-5; clone_size: .; cdr3_length: 14; cdr3_aa: ASSYDVGQTSTEAF
v_call: TRBV7-2; clone_size: .; cdr3_length: 14; cdr3_aa: ASSPQGQGFGETQY
v_call: TRBV5-1; clone_size: .; cdr3_length: 13; cdr3_aa: ASSFNNIGGNEQF